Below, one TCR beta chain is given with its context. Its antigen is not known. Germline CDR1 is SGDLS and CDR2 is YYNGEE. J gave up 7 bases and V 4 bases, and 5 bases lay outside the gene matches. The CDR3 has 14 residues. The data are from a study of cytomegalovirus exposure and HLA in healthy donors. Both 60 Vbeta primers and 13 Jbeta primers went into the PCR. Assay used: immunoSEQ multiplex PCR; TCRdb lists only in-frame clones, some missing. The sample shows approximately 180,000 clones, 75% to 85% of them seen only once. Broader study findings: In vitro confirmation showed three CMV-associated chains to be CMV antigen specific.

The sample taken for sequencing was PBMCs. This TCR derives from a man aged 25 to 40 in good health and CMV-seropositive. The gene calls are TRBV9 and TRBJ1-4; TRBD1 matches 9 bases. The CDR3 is CASSSGTGSEKLFF. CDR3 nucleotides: TGTGCCAGCAGCTCCGGGACAGGGTCTGAAAAACTGTTTTTT.